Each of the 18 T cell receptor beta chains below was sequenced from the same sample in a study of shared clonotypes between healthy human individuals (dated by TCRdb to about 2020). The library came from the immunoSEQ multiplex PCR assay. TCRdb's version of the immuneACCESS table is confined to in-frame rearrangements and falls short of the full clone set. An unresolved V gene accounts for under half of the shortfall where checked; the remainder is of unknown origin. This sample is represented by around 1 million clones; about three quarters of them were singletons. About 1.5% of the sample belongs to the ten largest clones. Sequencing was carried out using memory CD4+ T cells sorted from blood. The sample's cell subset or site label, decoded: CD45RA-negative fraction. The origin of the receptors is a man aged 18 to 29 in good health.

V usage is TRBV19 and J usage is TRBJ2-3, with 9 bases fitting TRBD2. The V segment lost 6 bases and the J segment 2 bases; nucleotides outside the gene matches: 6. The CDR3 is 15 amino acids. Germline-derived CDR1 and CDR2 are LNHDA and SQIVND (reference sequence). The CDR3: CASRETSGATDTQYF. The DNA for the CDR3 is TGTGCCAGTAGGGAGACTAGCGGAGCCACAGATACGCAGTATTTT.

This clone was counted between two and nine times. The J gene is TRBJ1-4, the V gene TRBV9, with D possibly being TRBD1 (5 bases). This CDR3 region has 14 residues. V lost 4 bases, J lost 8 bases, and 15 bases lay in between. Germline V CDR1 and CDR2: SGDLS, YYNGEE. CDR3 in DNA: TGTGCCAGCAGCTGGAAGGACAACAACGAAAAACTGTTTTTT. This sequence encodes CASSWKDNNEKLFF.

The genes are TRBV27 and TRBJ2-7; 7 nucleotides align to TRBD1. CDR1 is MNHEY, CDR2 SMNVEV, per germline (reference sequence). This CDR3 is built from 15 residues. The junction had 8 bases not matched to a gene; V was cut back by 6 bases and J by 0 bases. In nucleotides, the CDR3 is TGTGCCAGCAGCCCGACAGGGCAGTTCTCCTACGAGCAGTACTTC. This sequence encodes CASSPTGQFSYEQYF.

The CDR3 loop is CASSGTWPTSGANVLTF. The DNA for the CDR3 is TGTGCCAGCTCCGGGACCTGGCCCACCTCTGGGGCCAACGTCCTGACTTTC. The rearrangement uses TRBV18 and TRBJ2-6; D tentatively reads TRBD1 or TRBD2 (5 bases each). Germline loops: CDR1 KGHSH, CDR2 LQKENI. Between the trimmed V and J ends, which lost 6 bases and 0 bases, there was a span of 15 bases. This CDR3 spans 17 amino acids.

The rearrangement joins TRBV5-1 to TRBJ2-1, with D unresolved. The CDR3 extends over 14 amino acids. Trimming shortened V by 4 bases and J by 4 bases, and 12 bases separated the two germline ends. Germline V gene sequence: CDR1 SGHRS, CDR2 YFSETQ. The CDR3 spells CASSPPFGYNEQFF. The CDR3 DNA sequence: TGCGCCAGCAGCCCGCCATTCGGGTACAATGAGCAGTTCTTC.

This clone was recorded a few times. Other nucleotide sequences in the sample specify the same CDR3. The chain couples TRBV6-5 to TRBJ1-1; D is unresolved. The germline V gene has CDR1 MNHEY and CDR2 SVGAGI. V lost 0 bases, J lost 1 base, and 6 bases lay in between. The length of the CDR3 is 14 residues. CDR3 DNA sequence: TGTGCCAGCAGTTACTCCCGGGGGAACACTGAAGCTTTCTTT. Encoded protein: CASSYSRGNTEAFF.

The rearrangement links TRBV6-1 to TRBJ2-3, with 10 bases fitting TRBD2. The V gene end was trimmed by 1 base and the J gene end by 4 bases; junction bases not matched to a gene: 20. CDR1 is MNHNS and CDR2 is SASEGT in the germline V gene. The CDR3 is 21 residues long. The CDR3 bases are TGTGCCAGCAGTGAAGTCTACCCCAGTTTGATTAGCGGGGGGTCTTCAGATACGCAGTATTTT. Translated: CASSEVYPSLISGGSSDTQYF.

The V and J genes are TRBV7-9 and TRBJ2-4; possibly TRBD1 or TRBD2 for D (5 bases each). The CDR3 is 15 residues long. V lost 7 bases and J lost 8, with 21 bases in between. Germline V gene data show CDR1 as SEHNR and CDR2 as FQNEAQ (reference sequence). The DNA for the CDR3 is TGTGCCAGCACCTTCGGGACCTCCGGCGTAGACATTCAGTACTTC. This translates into CASTFGTSGVDIQYF. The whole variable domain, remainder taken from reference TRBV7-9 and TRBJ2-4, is DTGVSQNPRHKITKRGQNVTFRCDPISEHNRLYWYRQTLGQGPEFLTYFQNEAQLEKSRLLSDRFSAERPKGSFSTLEIQRTEQGDSAMYLCASTFGTSGVDIQYFGAGTRLSVL.

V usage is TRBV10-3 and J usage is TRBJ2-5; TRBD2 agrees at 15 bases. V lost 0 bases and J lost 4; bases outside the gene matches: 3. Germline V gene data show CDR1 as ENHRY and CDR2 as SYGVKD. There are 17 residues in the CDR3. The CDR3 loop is CAISESTGLAGGETQYF. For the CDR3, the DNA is TGTGCCATCAGTGAGTCTACGGGACTAGCGGGAGGAGAGACCCAGTACTTC.

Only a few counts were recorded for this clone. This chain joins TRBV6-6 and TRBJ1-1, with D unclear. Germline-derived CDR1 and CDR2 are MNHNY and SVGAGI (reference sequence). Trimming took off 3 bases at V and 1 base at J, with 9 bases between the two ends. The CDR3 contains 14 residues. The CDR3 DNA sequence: TGTGCCAGCAGTTATCAGGCAGCGAACACTGAAGCTTTCTTT. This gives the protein CASSYQAANTEAFF.

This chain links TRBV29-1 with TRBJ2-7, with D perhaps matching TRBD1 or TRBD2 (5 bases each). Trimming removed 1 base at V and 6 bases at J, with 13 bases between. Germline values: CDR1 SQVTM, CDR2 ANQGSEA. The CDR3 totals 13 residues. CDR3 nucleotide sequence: TGCAGCGTTGAAGTTGGGGGTTTGAGCGAGCAGTACTTC. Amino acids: CSVEVGGLSEQYF.

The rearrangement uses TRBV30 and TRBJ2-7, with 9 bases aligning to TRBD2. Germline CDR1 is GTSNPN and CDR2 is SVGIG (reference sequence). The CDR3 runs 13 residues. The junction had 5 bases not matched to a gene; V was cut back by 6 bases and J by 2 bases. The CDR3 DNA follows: TGTGCCTGCCTAGCGGGAAACACCTACGAGCAGTACTTC. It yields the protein CACLAGNTYEQYF.

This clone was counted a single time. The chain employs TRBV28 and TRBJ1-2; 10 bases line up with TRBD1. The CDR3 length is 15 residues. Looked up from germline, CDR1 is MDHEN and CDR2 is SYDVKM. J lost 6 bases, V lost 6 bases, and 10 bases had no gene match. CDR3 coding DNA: TGTGCCAGCAGAACCCCCGGGACAGGGGAGGATGGCTACACCTTC. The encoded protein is CASRTPGTGEDGYTF.

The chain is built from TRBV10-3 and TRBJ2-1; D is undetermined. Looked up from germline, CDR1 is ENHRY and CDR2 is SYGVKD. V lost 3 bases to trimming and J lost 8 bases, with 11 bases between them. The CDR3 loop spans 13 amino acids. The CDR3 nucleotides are TGTGCCATCAGTGATAAGGCCTGGGATGAGCAGTTCTTC. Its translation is CAISDKAWDEQFF.

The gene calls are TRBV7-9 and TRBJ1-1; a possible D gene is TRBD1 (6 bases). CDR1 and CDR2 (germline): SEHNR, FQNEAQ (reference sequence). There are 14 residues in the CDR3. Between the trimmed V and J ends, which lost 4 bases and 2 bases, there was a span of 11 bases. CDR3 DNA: TGTGCCAGCAGCTCCCAACAGGGAAACACTGAAGCTTTCTTT. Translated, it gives CASSSQQGNTEAFF.

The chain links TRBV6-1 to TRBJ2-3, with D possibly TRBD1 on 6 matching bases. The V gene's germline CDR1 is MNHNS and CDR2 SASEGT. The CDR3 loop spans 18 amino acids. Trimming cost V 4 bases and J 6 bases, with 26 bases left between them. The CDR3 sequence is CASSASQGSLPSGDTQYF. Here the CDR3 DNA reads TGTGCCAGCAGTGCCTCCCAGGGGTCCCTTCCTTCGGGTGATACGCAGTATTTT.

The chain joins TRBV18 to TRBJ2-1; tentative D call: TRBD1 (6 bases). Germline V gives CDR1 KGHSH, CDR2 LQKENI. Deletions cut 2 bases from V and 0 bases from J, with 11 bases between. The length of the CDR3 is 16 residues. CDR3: CASSPNRASSYNEQFF. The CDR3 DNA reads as TGTGCCAGCTCACCAAACAGGGCCAGCTCCTACAATGAGCAGTTCTTC.

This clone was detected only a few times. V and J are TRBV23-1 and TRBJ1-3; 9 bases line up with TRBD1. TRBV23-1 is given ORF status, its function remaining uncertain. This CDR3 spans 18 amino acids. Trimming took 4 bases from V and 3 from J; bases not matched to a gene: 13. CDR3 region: CASSPRRTGVLDGNTIYF. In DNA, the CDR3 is TGCGCCAGCAGTCCCCGCCGGACAGGGGTATTAGATGGAAACACCATATATTTT.